This TCR beta chain was sequenced during a study of T cells in Graves' hyperthyroidism and ophthalmopathy. This clonotype was observed many times. Its antigen is undetermined. Researchers amplified the TCR beta CDR3 regions from RNA transcripts. With the HTBI primer set, the TCR CDR3 went through a first round of RT-PCR. TCRdb processed the multiplex PCR reads anew with MiXCR; each CDR3 protein has one entry. The data show approximately 710,000 distinct CDR3 sequences, 15% to 20% seen once. Study-wide results and limits: The model's output predicted ophthalmopathy at a median of roughly seven months prior to onset.

V was shortened by 1 base and J by 5 bases, with 17 bases between the two germline ends. The CDR3 totals 16 residues. Looked up from germline, CDR1 is SGHVS and CDR2 is FNYEAQ. The chain uses TRBV7-6 and TRBJ1-1; D is uncertain. This TCR was sampled from a man aged 45 to 65 with Graves' hyperthyroidism. Sequencing input: blood. The CDR3 spells CASSLVATEVWTEAFF. The CDR3, as DNA: TGTGCCAGCAGCTTAGTAGCTACAGAAGTTTGGACTGAAGCTTTCTTT.